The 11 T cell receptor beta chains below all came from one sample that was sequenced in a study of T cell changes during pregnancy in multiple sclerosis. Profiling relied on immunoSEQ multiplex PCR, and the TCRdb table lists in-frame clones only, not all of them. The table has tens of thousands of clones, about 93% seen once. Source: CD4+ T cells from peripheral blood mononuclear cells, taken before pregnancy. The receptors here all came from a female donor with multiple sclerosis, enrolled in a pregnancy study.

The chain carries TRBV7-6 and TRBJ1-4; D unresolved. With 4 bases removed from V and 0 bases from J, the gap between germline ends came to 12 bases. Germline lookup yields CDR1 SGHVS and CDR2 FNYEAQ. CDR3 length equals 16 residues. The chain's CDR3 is CASSSLSGTTNEKLFF. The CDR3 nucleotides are TGTGCCAGCAGCTCTTTGTCGGGGACAACTAATGAAAAACTGTTTTTT.

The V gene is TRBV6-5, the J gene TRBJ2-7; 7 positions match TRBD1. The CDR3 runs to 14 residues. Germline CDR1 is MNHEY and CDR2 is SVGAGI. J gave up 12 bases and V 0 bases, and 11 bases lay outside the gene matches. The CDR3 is CASSYSLEPRDRYF. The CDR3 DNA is TGTGCCAGCAGTTACTCACTCGAACCCCGGGACAGGTACTTC.

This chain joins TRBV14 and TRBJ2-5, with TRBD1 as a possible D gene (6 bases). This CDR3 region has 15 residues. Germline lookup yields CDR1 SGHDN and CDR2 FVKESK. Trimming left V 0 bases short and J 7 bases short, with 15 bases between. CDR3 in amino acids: CASSQEWGPKGTQYF. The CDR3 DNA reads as TGTGCCAGCAGCCAAGAATGGGGGCCCAAAGGGACCCAGTACTTC.

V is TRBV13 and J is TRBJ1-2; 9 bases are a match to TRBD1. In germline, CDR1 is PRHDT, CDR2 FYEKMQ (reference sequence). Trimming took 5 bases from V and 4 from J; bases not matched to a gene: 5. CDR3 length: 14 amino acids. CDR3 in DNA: TGTGCCAGCAGCGCAGGACAGGGGTCCTATGGCTACACCTTC. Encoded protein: CASSAGQGSYGYTF.

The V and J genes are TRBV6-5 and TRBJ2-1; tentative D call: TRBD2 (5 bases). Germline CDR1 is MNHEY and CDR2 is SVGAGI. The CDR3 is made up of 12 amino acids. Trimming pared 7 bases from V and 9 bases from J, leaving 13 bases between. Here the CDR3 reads CASTPGWGEQFF. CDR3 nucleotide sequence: TGTGCCAGCACCCCGGGGTGGGGTGAGCAGTTCTTC.

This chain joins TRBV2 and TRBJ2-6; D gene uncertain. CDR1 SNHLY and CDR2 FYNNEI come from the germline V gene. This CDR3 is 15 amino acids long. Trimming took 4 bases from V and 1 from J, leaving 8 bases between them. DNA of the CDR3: TGTGCCAGCAGTGGAACAGAGTCTGGGGCCAACGTCCTGACTTTC. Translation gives CASSGTESGANVLTF.

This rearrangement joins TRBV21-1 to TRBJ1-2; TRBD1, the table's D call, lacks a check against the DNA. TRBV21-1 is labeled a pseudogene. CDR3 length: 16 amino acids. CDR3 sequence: CASSSREDRDNYGYTF. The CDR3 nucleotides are TGTGCCAGCAGCTCCAGGGAGGACAGGGACAACTATGGCTACACCTTC.

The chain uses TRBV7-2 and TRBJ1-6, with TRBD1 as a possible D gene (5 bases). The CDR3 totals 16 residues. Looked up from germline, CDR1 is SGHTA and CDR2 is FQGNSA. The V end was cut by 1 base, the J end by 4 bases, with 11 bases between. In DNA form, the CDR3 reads TGTGCCAGCAGCTTAGTTCTGCAGGGATATAATTCACCCCTCCACTTT. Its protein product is CASSLVLQGYNSPLHF.

CDR3 region: CASSFSLSSPGAPYEQYF. CDR3 in DNA: TGTGCCAGCAGCTTTAGTTTAAGTAGTCCAGGGGCACCCTACGAGCAGTACTTC. V usage is TRBV7-9 and J usage is TRBJ2-7, with D possibly TRBD1 on 6 matching bases. Germline V CDR1 and CDR2: SEHNR, FQNEAQ (reference sequence). The CDR3 covers 18 residues. V lost 3 bases and J lost 2, with 23 bases in between.

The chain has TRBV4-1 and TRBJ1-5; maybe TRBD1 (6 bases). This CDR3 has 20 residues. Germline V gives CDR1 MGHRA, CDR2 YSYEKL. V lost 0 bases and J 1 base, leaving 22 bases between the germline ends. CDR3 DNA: TGCGCCAGCAGCCAAGATAGTATAAATTTACAGGGTCCGAGCAATCAGCCCCAGCATTTT. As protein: CASSQDSINLQGPSNQPQHF.

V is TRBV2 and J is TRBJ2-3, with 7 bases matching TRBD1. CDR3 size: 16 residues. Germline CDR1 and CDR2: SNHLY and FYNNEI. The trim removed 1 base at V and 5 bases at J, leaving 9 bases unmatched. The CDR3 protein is CASSEVGQDPLDTQYF. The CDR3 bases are TGTGCCAGCAGTGAAGTAGGACAGGACCCACTAGATACGCAGTATTTT.